These 5 T cell receptor beta chains came from one sample sequenced in a study of shared clonotypes between healthy human individuals. Measured with immunoSEQ multiplex PCR; TCRdb has only the in-frame clones, and not every one. The table lists 300,000 to 400,000 clones, 73% of them singletons, with about 10% in the top ten. Sequenced sample: memory CD4+ T cells sorted from blood. Documented subset: CD45RA-negative fraction. The receptors shown here come from a man in his thirties or forties in good health.

This chain connects TRBV27 to TRBJ1-1; maybe TRBD1 (5 bases). V shed 7 bases and J shed 5 bases, with 17 bases lying between them. Germline V gives CDR1 MNHEY, CDR2 SMNVEV (reference sequence). This CDR3 has 14 amino acids. The CDR3 loop is CASKFDRGSTEAFF. The DNA of the CDR3 is TGTGCCAGCAAATTTGATAGGGGCAGTACTGAAGCTTTCTTT.

The CDR3 region is CASSSTRHRGRTYQETQYF. The CDR3 DNA sequence: TGTGCCAGCAGCTCTACTAGGCACCGAGGCCGGACCTACCAAGAGACCCAGTACTTC. The chain joins TRBV7-9 to TRBJ2-5; a possible D gene is TRBD2 (5 bases). The V end was cut by 4 bases, the J end by 0 bases, with 24 bases between. This CDR3 comprises 19 residues. The germline V gene encodes CDR1 SEHNR and CDR2 FQNEAQ (reference sequence).

The rearrangement uses TRBV14 and TRBJ2-7; 7 bases are shared with TRBD2. The germline V gene has CDR1 SGHDN and CDR2 FVKESK. CDR3 length: 15 amino acids. V lost 3 bases to trimming and J lost 6 bases; unmatched junction nucleotides: 11. Written as DNA, the CDR3 is TGTGCCAGCAGCCATTCCCTCGCCACTAGCGCCGAGCAGTACTTC. It specifies CASSHSLATSAEQYF. Full variable domain (missing parts from reference TRBV14 and TRBJ2-7): EAGVTQFPSHSVIEKGQTVTLRCDPISGHDNLYWYRRVMGKEIKFLLHFVKESKQDESGMPNNRFLAERTGGTYSTLKVQPAELEDSGVYFCASSHSLATSAEQYFGPGTRLTVT.

The rearrangement links TRBV18 to TRBJ1-4; D not resolved. Germline V gene data show CDR1 as KGHSH and CDR2 as LQKENI. The CDR3 totals 13 residues. V was trimmed by 5 bases and J by 6 bases, leaving 10 bases between them. CDR3 protein: CASSSGIDEKLFF. The CDR3, as DNA: TGTGCCAGCTCATCGGGGATCGATGAAAAACTGTTTTTT.

V is TRBV6-6 and J is TRBJ2-1; TRBD1 aligns across 10 bases. CDR3 length: 15 amino acids. V lost 1 base and J lost 8; bases outside the gene matches: 5. Germline CDR1 and CDR2: MNHNY and SVGAGI (reference sequence). The DNA of the CDR3 is TGTGCCAGCAGTTACTTAGGGACAGGGGATGATGAGCAGTTCTTC. Translation: CASSYLGTGDDEQFF.